These 7 T cell receptor beta chains were sequenced from one sample in a study of glioma-infiltrating T cells. The iRepertoire nested amplicon-rescue multiplex PCR amplified TCR alpha and beta CDR3s from RNA. TCRdb fed the multiplex PCR reads into MiXCR, producing one record per CDR3 protein. Altogether approximately 190,000 distinct CDR3 sequences are present, roughly a third being singletons, with the ten largest covering 20% to 25%. The source material was glioma tissue, nonneoplastic brain tissue, or PBMCs (not recorded which). The receptors originated from a human donor with low-grade glioma or glioblastoma, undergoing nonglioma brain surgery, or in good health (not recorded which).

The chain carries TRBV28 and TRBJ2-3, with a possible D match to TRBD2 (5 bases). CDR3 length: 14 residues. V lost 3 bases, J lost 7 bases, and 14 bases lay in between. Germline V gives CDR1 MDHEN, CDR2 SYDVKM. The CDR3 here is CASSFSGSAYTQYF. The CDR3 DNA follows: TGTGCCAGCAGTTTTTCCGGTAGCGCATATACGCAGTATTTT. The entire variable domain, with the rest obtained from reference TRBV28 and TRBJ2-3, is as follows: DVKVTQSSRYLVKRTGEKVFLECVQDMDHENMFWYRQDPGLGLRLIYFSYDVKMKEKGDIPEGYSVSREKKERFSLILESASTNQTSMYLCASSFSGSAYTQYFGPGTRLTVL.

Note on this clonotype: A read error may account for a junction end that differs from germline. The chain couples TRBV6-6 to TRBJ2-7, with 14 bases lining up with TRBD2. Germline V lookup: CDR1 MNHNY, CDR2 SVGAGI (reference sequence). The CDR3 length is 15 residues. CDR3 bases: TGTACCAGCAGTCGAGGGACTAGCGGGAGCAATGAGCAGTACTTC. Translated: CTSSRGTSGSNEQYF.

This clonotype showed up many times. The chain is built from TRBV27 and TRBJ1-2; unclear D gene. Germline V CDR1 and CDR2: MNHEY, SMNVEV (reference sequence). V lost 4 bases and J lost 4, with 16 bases in between. The CDR3 has 15 amino acids. Here the CDR3 DNA reads TGTGCCAGCAGTTCCCCTTCGAACAGCGTCTATGGCTACACCTTC. It translates to CASSSPSNSVYGYTF.

The genes are TRBV6-1 and TRBJ2-1, with 8 bases aligning to TRBD2. V shed 11 bases and J 10 bases; nucleotides not matched to a gene: 22. Germline V gene data show CDR1 as MNHNS and CDR2 as SASEGT. The CDR3 has 16 amino acids. DNA for the CDR3: TGTGCCCGCCTTTACTCCGGGACTAGGGTCAAGGAGGAGCAGTTCTTC. Protein sequence: CARLYSGTRVKEEQFF.

The sample holds many counts of this clonotype. This chain connects TRBV12-3 or TRBV12-4 to TRBJ1-3; D not resolved. Trimming cost V 7 bases and J 4 bases, with 8 bases left between them. This CDR3 is 12 amino acids long. The CDR3: CASTPPGNTIYF. The CDR3 nucleotides read TGTGCCAGCACCCCCCCCGGAAACACCATATATTTT.

This clonotype showed up many times. The chain carries TRBV14 and TRBJ2-7, with D possibly TRBD1 on 5 matching bases. The CDR3 consists of 15 residues. CDR1 SGHDN and CDR2 FVKESK come from the germline V gene. V was cut by 0 bases and J by 5 bases, with 14 bases left in between. The CDR3 region is CASSQDVGRAHEQYF. CDR3 DNA: TGTGCCAGCAGCCAAGATGTAGGCAGGGCCCACGAGCAGTACTTC.

This clonotype appeared many times. V and J are TRBV20-1 and TRBJ2-1; 12 bases map to TRBD2. With V trimmed by 4 bases and J by 8 bases, 6 bases remained unmatched. This CDR3 has 14 amino acids. Germline CDR1 and CDR2: DFQATT and SNEGSKA (reference sequence). CDR3 loop: CSAKTSGGTHEQFF. DNA of the CDR3: TGCAGTGCTAAGACTAGCGGGGGCACCCATGAGCAGTTCTTC.